Listed here are 22 T cell receptor beta chains from one sample, sequenced in a study of T cell changes during pregnancy in multiple sclerosis. The assay was immunoSEQ multiplex PCR, and TCRdb's table has in-frame clones only and misses some. This sample carries about 54,000 clones, 70% to 90% of them seen once, and the ten largest clones take approximately 0.6%. This specimen was CD4+ T cells from peripheral blood mononuclear cells, taken in the first trimester of pregnancy. The receptors were gathered from a female donor with multiple sclerosis, enrolled in a pregnancy study.

With regard to this clone: Because the CDR3 is missing its conserved closing phenylalanine or tryptophan, this is likely a read error. It is unclear where the CDR3 begins or ends on the DNA, so no DNA is shown, and the CDR3 is as TCRdb lists it. This sequence joins TRBV6-1 and TRBJ1-1. The CDR3 totals 11 residues, both ends included. Germline CDR1 is MNHNS and CDR2 is SASEGT. The CDR3 sequence is CASSGGRTGSL.

This clone was counted between two and nine times. V gene TRBV18 combines with J gene TRBJ1-5, with a possible D match to TRBD1 (6 bases). The V gene lost 6 bases and the J gene lost 6 bases, with 18 bases spanning the gap. This CDR3 is 15 amino acids long. Germline V gene sequence: CDR1 KGHSH, CDR2 LQKENI. The CDR3: CASSTGSRLGQPQHF. CDR3 DNA: TGTGCCAGCTCGACAGGATCCAGGCTGGGTCAGCCCCAGCATTTT.

This chain joins TRBV28 and TRBJ1-2; 9 nucleotides line up with TRBD1. The CDR3 extends over 16 amino acids. The V and J ends lost 5 bases and 0 bases, in that order; junction bases with no gene match: 7. Germline V CDR1 and CDR2: MDHEN, SYDVKM. CDR3 in amino acids: CASSRDRVGANYGYTF. The CDR3 DNA reads as TGTGCCAGCAGTCGGGACAGGGTTGGAGCTAACTATGGCTACACCTTC.

The chain is built from TRBV19 and TRBJ1-2; a possible D gene is TRBD1 (6 bases). Germline lookup yields CDR1 LNHDA and CDR2 SQIVND (reference sequence). Deletions cut 7 bases from V and 8 bases from J, with 20 bases between. This CDR3 has 14 residues. The CDR3 protein is CASNDGRGFYGYTF. The CDR3, as DNA: TGTGCCAGTAACGATGGCAGGGGATTTTACGGCTACACCTTC.

The chain joins TRBV19 to TRBJ1-5, with 8 bases aligning to TRBD1. Germline loops: CDR1 LNHDA, CDR2 SQIVND (reference sequence). Unmatched junction bases numbered 6, after V lost 2 bases and J lost 6 bases. The CDR3 runs to 15 residues. The CDR3 coding sequence is TGTGCCAGTAGTATACCCGGACAGGGCCGTCAGCCCCAGCATTTT. Translation gives CASSIPGQGRQPQHF.

The chain recombines TRBV18 with TRBJ1-2; no clear D gene. This CDR3 has 15 amino acids. Trimming took 1 base from V and 0 from J, leaving 9 bases between them. Germline lookup yields CDR1 KGHSH and CDR2 LQKENI. The CDR3 sequence is CASSPLFQANYGYTF. CDR3 nucleotide sequence: TGTGCCAGCTCACCACTCTTCCAGGCTAACTATGGCTACACCTTC.

J is TRBJ1-5 and V is TRBV15, with D tentatively TRBD1 (6 bases). CDR3 length: 19 amino acids. The ends were cut back, 1 base at V and 3 bases at J, with 22 bases in the middle. Germline V CDR1 and CDR2: LNHNV, YYDKDF (reference sequence). CDR3 region: CATSRAVSAGVGLNQPQHF. The CDR3 region has the DNA TGTGCCACCAGCAGAGCGGTTTCGGCAGGGGTTGGGCTCAATCAGCCCCAGCATTTT.

The V call is TRBV5-6, the J call TRBJ1-2; D ambiguous. The germline gives CDR1 SGHDT, CDR2 YYEEEE. The CDR3 is made up of 13 amino acids. V dropped 2 bases and J dropped 5 bases, with 10 bases sitting between them. The CDR3, as DNA: TGTGCCAGCAGCTTCGGAAAGGAGTATGGCTACACCTTC. Amino acids: CASSFGKEYGYTF.

The table lists this clone with a few counts. V and J are TRBV19 and TRBJ1-5, with a weak D call TRBD1 (6 bases). Trimming removed 6 bases at V and 6 bases at J, with 9 bases between. This CDR3 spans 12 amino acids. CDR1 is LNHDA and CDR2 is SQIVND in the germline V gene (reference sequence). For the CDR3, the DNA is TGTGCCAGTAGGAGGGACACTCAGCCCCAGCATTTT. It yields the protein CASRRDTQPQHF.

V gene TRBV5-1 combines with J gene TRBJ2-7; 7 positions agree with TRBD1. CDR1 and CDR2 from the germline V gene are SGHRS and YFSETQ. With 4 bases clipped from V and 2 bases from J, the junction kept 6 bases outside the gene matches. CDR3 size: 14 residues. CDR3 sequence: CASSPRTGPYEQYF. The CDR3 coding sequence is TGCGCCAGCAGCCCGAGGACAGGACCCTACGAGCAGTACTTC.

A few counts support this clone. The chain recombines TRBV10-1 with TRBJ1-5; D gene unclear. Per germline, CDR1 WNHNN and CDR2 SYGVQD (reference sequence). The CDR3 covers 15 residues. V was shortened by 3 bases and J by 1 base, with 10 bases between the two germline ends. CDR3 DNA sequence: TGCGCCAGCAGTGATAGGCGGTCGAGCAATCAGCCCCAGCATTTT. This encodes CASSDRRSSNQPQHF.

V is TRBV15 and J is TRBJ2-3, with D perhaps TRBD1 (5 bases). Per germline, CDR1 LNHNV and CDR2 YYDKDF (reference sequence). Between the trimmed V and J ends, which lost 0 bases and 3 bases, there was a span of 10 bases. The CDR3 has 15 residues. The CDR3 is CATSRDLQGTDTQYF. The DNA of the CDR3 is TGTGCCACCAGCAGAGATCTTCAGGGTACAGATACGCAGTATTTT.

This chain connects TRBV5-6 to TRBJ2-6; possible D gene TRBD1, 5 bases. The V end was cut by 2 bases, the J end by 2 bases, with 14 bases between. Germline loops: CDR1 SGHDT, CDR2 YYEEEE. This CDR3 has 17 residues. The CDR3 spells CASSLGSGLAGANVLTF. CDR3 in DNA: TGTGCCAGCAGCTTAGGGTCAGGGTTGGCTGGGGCCAACGTCCTGACTTTC.

The V gene is TRBV6-1, the J gene TRBJ1-2; tentative D call: TRBD1 (6 bases). V was trimmed by 8 bases and J by 0 bases, leaving 13 bases between them. The CDR3 length is 14 residues. Per germline, CDR1 MNHNS and CDR2 SASEGT. CDR3 region: CASETGNTNYGYTF. Here the CDR3 DNA reads TGTGCCAGCGAAACAGGGAATACTAACTATGGCTACACCTTC.

V gene TRBV14 combines with J gene TRBJ1-4, with TRBD1 identical over 8 bases. Germline V gives CDR1 SGHDN, CDR2 FVKESK. Trimming took 1 base from V and 8 from J; bases not matched to a gene: 12. The CDR3 runs 17 residues. The CDR3, as DNA: TGTGCCAGCAGCCAAGGACCCACGGGACAGGTCCGAGAAAAACTGTTTTTT. Amino acids: CASSQGPTGQVREKLFF.

This clone was observed once. V is TRBV5-4 and J is TRBJ2-3; tentative D call: TRBD2 (5 bases). The germline V gene has CDR1 SGHNT and CDR2 YYREEE (reference sequence). V dropped 4 bases and J dropped 8 bases, with 17 bases sitting between them. The CDR3 contains 14 residues. CDR3 protein: CASSMDSGAITQYF. For the CDR3, the DNA is TGTGCCAGCAGCATGGACTCTGGAGCGATTACGCAGTATTTT.

The sample holds one count of this clone. The chain joins TRBV28 to TRBJ1-1; D is unresolved. CDR1 is MDHEN, CDR2 SYDVKM, per germline. Between the trimmed V and J ends, which lost 3 bases and 0 bases, there was a span of 8 bases. The CDR3 length is 14 residues. In DNA, the CDR3 is TGTGCCAGCAGTTTGAGGCAGCTGAACACTGAAGCTTTCTTT. This encodes CASSLRQLNTEAFF.

This rearrangement joins TRBV9 to TRBJ2-3; perhaps TRBD1 as D (6 bases). V lost 0 bases to trimming and J lost 2 bases, with 10 bases between them. Germline V gene lookup returns CDR1 SGDLS and CDR2 YYNGEE. CDR3 size: 15 residues. The CDR3 protein is CASSVDPGHTDTQYF. The CDR3 DNA sequence: TGTGCCAGCAGCGTAGATCCGGGACACACAGATACGCAGTATTTT.

The chain carries TRBV28 and TRBJ2-2, with 7 bases matching TRBD2. After removal of 5 bases from V and 6 bases from J, the junction contained 9 bases not matched to a gene. CDR3 length: 15 amino acids. CDR1 and CDR2 from the germline V gene are MDHEN and SYDVKM. CDR3 bases: TGTGCCAGCAGTGGGGGGGTTTTCTCCGCCGGGGAGCTGTTTTTT. Residues: CASSGGVFSAGELFF.

The chain employs TRBV27 and TRBJ1-1; a possible D gene is TRBD1 (6 bases). The germline gives CDR1 MNHEY, CDR2 SMNVEV (reference sequence). The CDR3 totals 13 residues. V lost 6 bases to trimming and J lost 1 base, with 9 bases between them. The CDR3 reads CASRSTGNTEAFF. The DNA of the CDR3 is TGTGCCAGCAGGTCGACAGGGAACACTGAAGCTTTCTTT.

The chain recombines TRBV28 with TRBJ1-3; D is possibly TRBD1 (6 bases). V was shortened by 8 bases and J by 2 bases, with 13 bases between the two germline ends. CDR3 length: 14 amino acids. Germline V gene lookup returns CDR1 MDHEN and CDR2 SYDVKM. The CDR3 sequence is CASGVYRAGNTIYF. Written as DNA, the CDR3 is TGTGCCAGCGGCGTCTACAGGGCTGGAAACACCATATATTTT. The whole variable domain, filled in from reference TRBV28 and TRBJ1-3, reads DVKVTQSSRYLVKRTGEKVFLECVQDMDHENMFWYRQDPGLGLRLIYFSYDVKMKEKGDIPEGYSVSREKKERFSLILESASTNQTSMYLCASGVYRAGNTIYFGEGSWLTVV.

The chain combines TRBV6-1 with TRBJ2-5, with a weak D call TRBD1 (5 bases). V was trimmed by 7 bases and J by 1 base, leaving 10 bases between them. This CDR3 is built from 13 residues. CDR1 is MNHNS, CDR2 SASEGT, per germline. This CDR3 is CASTSTGQETQYF. CDR3 bases: TGTGCCAGCACCTCCACAGGCCAAGAGACCCAGTACTTC.